This T cell receptor beta chain originates from a study of shared clonotypes between healthy human individuals. A single count supports this clone. Its cognate antigen is unknown. Each subset's genomic DNA was split evenly across several immunoSEQ plates. Libraries were prepared by immunoSEQ multiplex PCR; TCRdb keeps only in-frame clonotypes and omits some of them. The sample comprises about 1,900,000 clones, around 96% of which are singletons, and 0.95% to 1.5% rests with the top ten. Study results and caveats: A generally larger estimated richness was seen in naive subsets than in memory subsets. Generation probability values for non-shared clonotypes were lower than those for clonotypes shared by all four donors.

CD45RO-negative CD8 cells positively selected for CCR7 made up the naive population, which excluded terminally differentiated effector memory CD45RA+ cells. Germline assignment: CDR1 MNHEY and CDR2 SMNVEV (reference sequence). The CDR3 is 12 residues long. V dropped 4 bases and J dropped 6 bases, with 9 bases sitting between them. V usage is TRBV27 and J usage is TRBJ1-1; no definite D call. This clonotype was sampled from a man aged 18 to 35 in good health. Sequencing was carried out using naive CD8+ T cells sorted from blood. The CDR3 nucleotides are TGTGCCAGCAGTTCCCTCCGGGCTGAAGCTTTCTTT. It yields the protein CASSSLRAEAFF.